This TCR beta chain was profiled in a study of breast tumors, draining lymph nodes, adjacent tissues (TCRdb year 2016). At the level of the whole study: TCR beta repertoires were compared across tumor, adjacent nontumor tissue and axillary lymph nodes obtained from breast cancer patients. In human breast cancer, the study set out to evaluate how tumor, surrounding tissue and draining lymph node repertoires relate to one another and whether T cells may move between these sites.

Findings and caveats that apply to the study as a whole: The conclusion that tumor T cells originate in lymph nodes was presented as consistent with a hypothesis rather than as directly demonstrated. The data were judged consistent with most tumor T cells deriving from the lymph node and then expanding within tumor tissue. Tumors showed preferential V and J gene usage, and their T-cell repertoire diversity fell below that of lymph nodes yet above that of nontumor tissue. Tumor and nontumor tissue repertoires were significantly more similar in luminal-like than in basal-like breast cancer.

Concerning this clonotype itself: Its antigen is unknown. Base qualities are missing; no much larger clone stands one base away.

The sequencing machine was an Illumina HiSeq 2000. TCR beta chain libraries were generated through multiplex PCR amplification. High-throughput sequencing was used to analyze the amplified TCR beta chain products. The public sequencing data were trimmed at Q25 with fastp and processed into clonotypes with MiXCR by TCRdb, which kept only in-frame beta chains. Rows matching on CDR3 protein sequence are summarized as one entry with the most common DNA and genes. For this sample the table gives about 230,000 distinct CDR3 sequences, of which about a third were detected only once. Together, the top ten hold roughly 1.5% of the sample. The germline V and J ends show losses of 9 bases and 7 bases respectively, and no gene match explains 6 bases of the junction. The CDR3 covers 13 residues, taking in both the cysteine and the phenylalanine. Just the 39-base CDR3 DNA is kept, in frame starting at base 1. The germline V gene provides CDR1 SNHLY and CDR2 FYNNEI.

The axillary draining lymph nodes of breast cancer patients were the source of the lymph node samples. This TCR was sampled from a female donor with breast cancer. Some clones in this sample may be carry-over from other donors' samples. The receptor chain draws on TRBV2 and TRBJ1-6, and TRBD1 aligns with 7 junction nucleotides. Sequencing was carried out using axillary lymph node tissue. The CDR3 in this case is CASTGTANSPLHF. DNA sequence: TGTGCCAGTACCGGGACAGCAAATTCACCCCTCCACTTT.